Listed here is a single TCR beta chain. Repertoires were generated with immunoSEQ multiplex PCR, while TCRdb's copy carries only in-frame clones and drops some. Here the sample spans 200,000 to 300,000 clones, approximately 89% being singletons. V shed 2 bases and J shed 3 bases, with 15 bases lying between them. From germline, CDR1 is SGHTA and CDR2 FQGTGA. The CDR3 covers 16 residues. The sample originates from a study of blood T cell repertoires in COVID-19. For the study at large: The United States, Italy and Spain provided the acute and convalescent COVID-19 samples.

This TCR was sampled from a man aged 40-55 years who had recovered from COVID-19. The V gene is TRBV7-3, the J gene TRBJ2-3, with TRBD2 as a possible D gene (5 bases). Material: peripheral blood. The CDR3 here is CASSLGIASRTDTQYF. The CDR3 DNA reads as TGTGCCAGCAGCTTAGGGATTGCTAGCAGGACAGATACGCAGTATTTT.